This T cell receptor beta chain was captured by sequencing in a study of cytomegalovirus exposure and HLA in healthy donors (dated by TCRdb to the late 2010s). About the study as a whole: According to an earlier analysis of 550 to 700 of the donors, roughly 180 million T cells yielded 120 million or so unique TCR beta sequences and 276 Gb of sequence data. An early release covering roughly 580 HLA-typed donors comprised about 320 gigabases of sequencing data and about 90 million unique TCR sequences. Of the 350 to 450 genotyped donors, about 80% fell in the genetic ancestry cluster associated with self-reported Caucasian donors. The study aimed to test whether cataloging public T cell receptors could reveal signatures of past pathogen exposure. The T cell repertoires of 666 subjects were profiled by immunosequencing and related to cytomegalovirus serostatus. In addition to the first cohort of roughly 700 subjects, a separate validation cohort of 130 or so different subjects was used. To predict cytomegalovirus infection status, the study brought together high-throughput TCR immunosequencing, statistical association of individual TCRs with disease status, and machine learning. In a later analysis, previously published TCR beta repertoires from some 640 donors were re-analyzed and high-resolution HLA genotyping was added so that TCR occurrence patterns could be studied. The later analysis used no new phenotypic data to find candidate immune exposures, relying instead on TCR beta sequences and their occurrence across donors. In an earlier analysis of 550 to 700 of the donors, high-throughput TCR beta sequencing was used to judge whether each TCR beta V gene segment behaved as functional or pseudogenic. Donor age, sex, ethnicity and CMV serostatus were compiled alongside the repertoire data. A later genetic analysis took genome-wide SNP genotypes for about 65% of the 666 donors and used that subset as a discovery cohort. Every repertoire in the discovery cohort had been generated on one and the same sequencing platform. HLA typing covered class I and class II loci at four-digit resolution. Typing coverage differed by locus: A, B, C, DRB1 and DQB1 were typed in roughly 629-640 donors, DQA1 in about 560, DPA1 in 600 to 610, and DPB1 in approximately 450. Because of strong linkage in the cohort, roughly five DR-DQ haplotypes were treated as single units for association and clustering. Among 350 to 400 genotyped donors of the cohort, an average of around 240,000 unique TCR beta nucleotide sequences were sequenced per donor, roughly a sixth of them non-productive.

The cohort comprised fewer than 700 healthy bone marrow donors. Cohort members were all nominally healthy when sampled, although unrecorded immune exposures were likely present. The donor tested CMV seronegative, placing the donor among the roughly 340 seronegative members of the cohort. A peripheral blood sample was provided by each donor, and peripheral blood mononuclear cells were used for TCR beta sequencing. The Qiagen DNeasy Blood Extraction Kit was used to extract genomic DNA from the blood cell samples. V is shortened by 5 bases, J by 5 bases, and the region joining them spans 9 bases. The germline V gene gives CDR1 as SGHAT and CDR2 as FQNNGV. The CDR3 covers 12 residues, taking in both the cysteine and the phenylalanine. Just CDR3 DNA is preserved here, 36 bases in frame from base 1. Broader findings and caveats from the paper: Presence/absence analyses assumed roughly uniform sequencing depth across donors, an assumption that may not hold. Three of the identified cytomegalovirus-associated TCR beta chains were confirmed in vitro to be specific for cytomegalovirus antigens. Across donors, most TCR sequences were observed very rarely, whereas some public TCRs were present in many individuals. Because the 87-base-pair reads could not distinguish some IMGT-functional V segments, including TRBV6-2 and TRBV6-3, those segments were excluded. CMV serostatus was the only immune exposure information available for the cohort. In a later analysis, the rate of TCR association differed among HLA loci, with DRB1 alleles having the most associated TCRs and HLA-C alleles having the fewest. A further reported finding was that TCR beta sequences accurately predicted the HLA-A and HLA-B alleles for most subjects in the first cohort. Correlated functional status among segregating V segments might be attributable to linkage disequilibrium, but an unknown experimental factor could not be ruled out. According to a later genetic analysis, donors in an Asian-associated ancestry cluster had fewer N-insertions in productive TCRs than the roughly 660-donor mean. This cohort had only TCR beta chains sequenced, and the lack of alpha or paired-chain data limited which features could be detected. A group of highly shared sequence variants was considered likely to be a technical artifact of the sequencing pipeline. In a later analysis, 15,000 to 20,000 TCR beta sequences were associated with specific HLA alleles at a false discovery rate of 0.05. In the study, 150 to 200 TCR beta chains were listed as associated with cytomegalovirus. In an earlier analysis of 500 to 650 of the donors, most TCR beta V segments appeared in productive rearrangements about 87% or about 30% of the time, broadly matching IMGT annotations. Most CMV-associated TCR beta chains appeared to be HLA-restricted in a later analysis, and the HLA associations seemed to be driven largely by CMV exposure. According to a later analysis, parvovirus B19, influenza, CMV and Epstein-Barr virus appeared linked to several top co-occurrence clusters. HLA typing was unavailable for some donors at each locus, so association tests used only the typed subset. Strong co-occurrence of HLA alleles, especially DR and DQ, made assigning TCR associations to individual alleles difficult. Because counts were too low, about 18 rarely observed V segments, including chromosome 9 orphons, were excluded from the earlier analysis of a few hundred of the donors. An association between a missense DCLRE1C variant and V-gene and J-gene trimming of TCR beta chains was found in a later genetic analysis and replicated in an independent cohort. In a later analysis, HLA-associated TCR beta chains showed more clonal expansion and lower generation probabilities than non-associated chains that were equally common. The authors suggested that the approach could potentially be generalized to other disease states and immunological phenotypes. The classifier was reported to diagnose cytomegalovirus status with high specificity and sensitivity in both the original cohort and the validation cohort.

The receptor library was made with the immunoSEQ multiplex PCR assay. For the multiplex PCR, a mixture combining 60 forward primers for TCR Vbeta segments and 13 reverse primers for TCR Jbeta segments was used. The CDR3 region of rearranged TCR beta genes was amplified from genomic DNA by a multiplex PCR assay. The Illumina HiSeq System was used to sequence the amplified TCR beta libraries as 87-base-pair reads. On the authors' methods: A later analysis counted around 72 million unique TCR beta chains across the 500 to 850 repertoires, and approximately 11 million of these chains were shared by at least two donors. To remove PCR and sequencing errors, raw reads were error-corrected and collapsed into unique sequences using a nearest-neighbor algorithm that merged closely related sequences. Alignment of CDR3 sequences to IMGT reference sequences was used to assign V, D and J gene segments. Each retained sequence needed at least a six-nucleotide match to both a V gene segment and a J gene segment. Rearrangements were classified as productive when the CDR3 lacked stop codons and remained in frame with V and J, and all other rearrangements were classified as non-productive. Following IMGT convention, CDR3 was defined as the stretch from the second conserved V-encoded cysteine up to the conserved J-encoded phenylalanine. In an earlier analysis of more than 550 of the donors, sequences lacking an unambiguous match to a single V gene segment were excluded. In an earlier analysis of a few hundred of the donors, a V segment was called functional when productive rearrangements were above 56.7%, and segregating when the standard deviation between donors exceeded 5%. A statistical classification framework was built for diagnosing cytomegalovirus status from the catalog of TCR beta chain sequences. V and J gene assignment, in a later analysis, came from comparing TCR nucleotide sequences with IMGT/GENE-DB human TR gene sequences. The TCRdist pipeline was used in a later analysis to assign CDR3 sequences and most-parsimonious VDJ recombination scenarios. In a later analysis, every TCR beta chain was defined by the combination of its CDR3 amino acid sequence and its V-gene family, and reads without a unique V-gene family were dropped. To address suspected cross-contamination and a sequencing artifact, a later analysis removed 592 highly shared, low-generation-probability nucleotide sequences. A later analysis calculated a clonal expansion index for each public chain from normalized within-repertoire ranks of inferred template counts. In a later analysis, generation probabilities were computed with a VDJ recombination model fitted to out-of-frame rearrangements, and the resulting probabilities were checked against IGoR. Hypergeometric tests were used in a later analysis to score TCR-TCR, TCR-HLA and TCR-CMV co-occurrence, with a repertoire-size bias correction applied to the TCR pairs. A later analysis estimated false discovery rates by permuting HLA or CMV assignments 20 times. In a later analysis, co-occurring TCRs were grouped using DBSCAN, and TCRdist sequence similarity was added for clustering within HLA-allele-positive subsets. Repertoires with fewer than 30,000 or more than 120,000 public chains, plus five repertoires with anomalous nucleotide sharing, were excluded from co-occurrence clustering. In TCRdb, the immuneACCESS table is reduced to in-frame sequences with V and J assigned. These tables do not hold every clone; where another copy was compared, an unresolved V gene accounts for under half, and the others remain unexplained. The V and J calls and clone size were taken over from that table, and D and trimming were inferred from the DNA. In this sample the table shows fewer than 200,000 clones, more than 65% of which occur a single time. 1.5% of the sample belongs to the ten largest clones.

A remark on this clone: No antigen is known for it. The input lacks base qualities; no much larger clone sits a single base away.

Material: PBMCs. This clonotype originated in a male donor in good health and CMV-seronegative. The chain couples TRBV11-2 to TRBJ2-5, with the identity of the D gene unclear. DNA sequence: TGTGCCAGCAGCCTCTCTGCGGAGACCCAGTACTTC. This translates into CASSLSAETQYF.